This TCR beta chain derives from a study of tumor-infiltrating lymphocytes in primary liver carcinoma (dated by TCRdb to 2015 to 2018). Study-wide context: Of the five patients (three men and two women, aged 30 to 69 years), four had hepatocellular carcinoma and one had combined HCC and intrahepatic cholangiocarcinoma. Agilent mRNA microarray profiling was performed on the approximately 27 tumor region samples to relate TCRbeta repertoire diversity to the local molecular phenotype. Technical replicate repertoires showed high reproducibility, with mean shared-clone rates about 0.92 and correlation coefficients above 0.95. The five patients had tumors of stage T1-T3 N0M0, with maximum diameters ranging from 4.2 to 10 cm. TCRbeta repertoire sequencing covered roughly 35 specimens from 5 patients: roughly 25 tumor regions, 5 adjacent noncancerous liver tissues and 5 peripheral blood samples. For each liver tumor, the study sampled five regions along with adjacent normal tissue and blood, and applied TCRbeta repertoire sequencing, expression microarrays and whole-exome sequencing. Each sample produced roughly 3.5 to 7.13 million productive TCRbeta reads, and read depth showed no significant difference between tissue types.

Its CDR3 holds 16 amino acids, cysteine through phenylalanine. Only the CDR3 part of the read is kept: 48 bases, read in frame from the first base. CDR1 and CDR2 are drawn from the germline V gene: MNHEY, SVGAGI. General study outcomes and caveats: Because the samples were bulk and unsorted, CD4+ and CD8+ T cell repertoires could not be compared. A significantly larger repertoire fraction was made up by the top 250 clones in tumors than in blood (p = 0.039). Only about 7-24% of top clones were present in all five regions of a tumor, suggesting spatial heterogeneity of tumor-infiltrating T cells. The study included only four or five patients, and the authors note findings should be validated in a larger study. Only the TCR beta chain was sequenced, so true repertoire diversity is likely underestimated because unpaired alpha chains were not captured. Consistent with antigen-driven expansion, pairs of tumor regions showed higher repertoire overlap (mean roughly 36%) than either tumor-adjacent pairs (about 17%) or tumor-blood pairs (roughly 15%).

Without any cell sorting, total RNA and DNA were co-extracted from approximately 22-30 mg of bulk tissue using the AllPrep DNA/RNA mini kit. Between November 2015 and early 2016, several patients in China with histopathologically diagnosed primary liver carcinoma had surgical resection. At the time of sampling, the patients were treatment-naive and had chronic HBV infection. Each tumor was sampled at five spatially separated regions: the tumor centre plus the superior, inferior, left-lateral and right-lateral poles. Histology showed that every tumor sample contained more than 85% viable tumor cells. Each fresh piece of tumor and adjacent tissue was cut in two, with one half stored in RNAlater at -80 degrees C and the other half sent for histology. About this clonotype: It has no known antigen specificity. At one end, the junction sequence differs from germline, possibly due to a read error.

TCRbeta-specific cDNA was reverse-transcribed from roughly 500 ng total RNA using a constant-region primer and ProtoScript II reverse transcriptase. TCRbeta libraries were built with three nested multiplex PCR rounds, a slightly modified ARM-PCR procedure. Multiplex TRBV1-TRBV30 forward primers and a Cbeta reverse primer were used in the first two PCR rounds, each of which was run for approximately 9 cycles. A final 25-cycle PCR with Deep VentR polymerase added sample barcodes and Illumina adapters. Amplicons of 200-500 bp were gel-purified with a QIAquick gel extraction kit before sequencing. An Illumina HiSeq 2500 was used to sequence the TCRbeta amplicons, generating 250-bp paired-end reads. In the source study's methods: Trimmomatic v0.33 was used to quality-trim the reads, and FLASH v1.2.11 was used to merge paired reads so that full CDR3 sequences could be recovered. MiGEC v1.2.1b assigned V, D and J germline segments to the rearranged TCRbeta sequences. Clonotype statistics, along with Shannon-Wiener diversity indices, were calculated using VDJtools v1.0.0. Except for diversity analysis, only the 250 most abundant clonotypes of each sample were used in subsequent analyses to reduce sampling bias. TCRdb ran its own pipeline on the public reads, namely fastp trimming at Q25 and MiXCR clone calling, and kept in-frame beta chains. Each CDR3 protein gets just one entry, which takes the most common genes and DNA from the rows behind it. The V and J calls, along with clone size, are taken from TCRdb and not from the paper's own processing. The sample yields tens of thousands of distinct CDR3 sequences; 72% were counted once. The biggest ten clones account for 19% of the sample.

The chain links TRBV6-5 with TRBJ2-6; TRBD1 fits 7 bases in the junction. This receptor was obtained from a man aged 35-49 years with primary liver carcinoma and hepatitis B virus infection. Sequenced input: liver tumor tissue from sampling region 1. Interpreted using the paper, the cell subset or site label stands for: tumor region T1, superior pole. The bases read TGTGCTAGCAGTTACCTAAAGGGGGCCGGGGCCAACATCCTGACTTTC. Its translation reads: CASSYLKGAGANILTF.